What follows is one T cell receptor beta chain and its context. The antigen remains unidentified. Isolation of PBMCs was performed on 8.5 to 10 ml fresh peripheral blood. This specimen comes from a study of T cells in Graves' hyperthyroidism and ophthalmopathy. RNA transcripts were the template for amplifying TCR beta CDR3 regions. HTBI primers were the set used in a first-round RT-PCR of the TCR CDR3. TCRdb used MiXCR to reprocess the multiplex PCR reads, holding one entry per CDR3 protein. The sample contains 300,000 or so distinct CDR3 sequences, over 15% of which appear only once. Losses at the gene ends were 2 bases for V and 7 bases for J; bases not matched to a gene: 10. This CDR3 region has 16 residues. The germline gives CDR1 GTSNPN, CDR2 SVGIG (reference sequence). The study, taken as a whole, reports: Most clonotypes that expanded in the thyroid above 0.001 also showed up in blood. A model of 13 V-J pairs discriminated ophthalmopathy from stable hyperthyroidism.

Sequencing used blood. V is TRBV30 and J is TRBJ2-3; 12 nucleotides match TRBD2. The origin of this receptor is a woman in her fifties or sixties with Graves' ophthalmopathy. The DNA of the CDR3 is TGTGCCTGGAGTCAGACCCTAGCGGGAGGGCCATATACGCAGTATTTT. Protein sequence: CAWSQTLAGGPYTQYF.